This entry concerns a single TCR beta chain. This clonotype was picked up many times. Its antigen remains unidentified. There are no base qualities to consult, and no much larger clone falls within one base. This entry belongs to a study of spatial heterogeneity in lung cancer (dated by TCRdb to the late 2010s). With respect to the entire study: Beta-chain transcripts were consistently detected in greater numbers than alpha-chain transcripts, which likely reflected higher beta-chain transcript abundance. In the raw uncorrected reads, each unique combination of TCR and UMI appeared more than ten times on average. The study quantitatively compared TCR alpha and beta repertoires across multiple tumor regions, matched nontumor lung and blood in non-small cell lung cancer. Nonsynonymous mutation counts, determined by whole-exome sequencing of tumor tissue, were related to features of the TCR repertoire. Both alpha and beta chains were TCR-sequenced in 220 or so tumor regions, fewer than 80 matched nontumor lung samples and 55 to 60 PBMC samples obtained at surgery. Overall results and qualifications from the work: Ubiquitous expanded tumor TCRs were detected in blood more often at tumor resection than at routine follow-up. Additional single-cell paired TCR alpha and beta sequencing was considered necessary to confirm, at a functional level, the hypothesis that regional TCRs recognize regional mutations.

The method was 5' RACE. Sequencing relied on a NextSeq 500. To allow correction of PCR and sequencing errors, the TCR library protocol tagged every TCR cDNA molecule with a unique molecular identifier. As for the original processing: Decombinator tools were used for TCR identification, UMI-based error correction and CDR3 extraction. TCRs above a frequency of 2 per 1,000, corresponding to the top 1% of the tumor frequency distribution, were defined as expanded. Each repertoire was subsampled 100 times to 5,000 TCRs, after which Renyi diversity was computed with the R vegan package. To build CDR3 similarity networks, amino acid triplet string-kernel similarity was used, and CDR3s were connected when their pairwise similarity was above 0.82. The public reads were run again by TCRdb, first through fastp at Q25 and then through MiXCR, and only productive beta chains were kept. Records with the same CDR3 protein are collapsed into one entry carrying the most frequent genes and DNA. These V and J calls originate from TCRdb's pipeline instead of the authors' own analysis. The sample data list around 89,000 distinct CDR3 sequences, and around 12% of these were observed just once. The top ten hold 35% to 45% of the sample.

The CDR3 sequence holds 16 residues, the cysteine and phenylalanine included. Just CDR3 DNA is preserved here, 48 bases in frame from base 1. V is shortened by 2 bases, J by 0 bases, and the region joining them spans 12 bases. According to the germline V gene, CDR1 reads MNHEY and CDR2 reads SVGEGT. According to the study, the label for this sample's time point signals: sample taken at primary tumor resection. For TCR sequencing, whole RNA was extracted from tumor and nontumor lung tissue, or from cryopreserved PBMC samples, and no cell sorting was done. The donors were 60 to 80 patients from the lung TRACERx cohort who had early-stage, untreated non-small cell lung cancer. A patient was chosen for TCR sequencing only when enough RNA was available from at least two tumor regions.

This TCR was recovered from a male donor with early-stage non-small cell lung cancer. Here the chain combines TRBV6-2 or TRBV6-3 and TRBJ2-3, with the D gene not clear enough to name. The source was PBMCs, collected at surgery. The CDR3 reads CASSYPKGTSTDTQYF. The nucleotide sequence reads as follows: TGTGCCAGCAGTTACCCGAAAGGAACTAGCACAGATACGCAGTATTTT.